A selection of T cell receptor beta chains follows, all from one sample in a study of beta chain features in type 1 diabetes. TCRdb's copy holds only in-frame clones and misses some; the assay was immunoSEQ multiplex PCR. The sample comprises some 150,000 clones, roughly 48% of which are singletons, and approximately 0.4% rests with the top ten. The sequenced sample consisted of Tregs from blood. These receptors were obtained from a man aged 18-30 years in good health. CDR3s include the opening cysteine and the closing phenylalanine or tryptophan. The D gene is left open where the match is weak. Only part of the rows carry a size: once, few, many, or a class if the clone is expanded.

d_call	v_call	j_call	clone_size	cdr3_aa	cdr3_nt
TRBD2	TRBV6-6	TRBJ2-3	few	CASRTSGGTDTQYF	TGTGCCAGCAGGACTAGCGGGGGCACAGATACGCAGTATTTT
.	TRBV7-8	TRBJ2-3	few	CASSLMSSSTDTQYF	TGTGCCAGCAGCTTAATGTCCTCTAGCACAGATACGCAGTATTTT
.	TRBV28	TRBJ2-3	.	CASSASGSTDTQYF	TGTGCCAGCAGTGCCTCGGGTAGCACAGATACGCAGTATTTT
TRBD1	TRBV7-2	TRBJ2-5	.	CASSAQQGPETQYF	TGTGCCAGCAGCGCACAACAGGGGCCGGAGACCCAGTACTTC
.	TRBV11-2	TRBJ2-7	.	CASGGAPRYEQYF	TGTGCCAGCGGAGGGGCCCCCAGGTACGAGCAGTACTTC
TRBD1	TRBV7-9	TRBJ1-5	.	CASSSDRDREPQHF	TGTGCCAGCAGCTCGGACAGGGATAGGGAGCCCCAGCATTTT
.	TRBV2	TRBJ2-2	few	CASKLSGVLANTGELFF	TGTGCCAGCAAATTGTCAGGGGTCCTCGCGAACACCGGGGAGCTGTTTTTT
.	TRBV9	TRBJ2-1	.	CASSGVSPSTREQFF	TGTGCCAGCAGCGGAGTTTCCCCGTCGACAAGGGAGCAGTTCTTC
TRBD1	TRBV5-8	TRBJ2-7	.	CASSSPGQIFYEQYF	TGTGCCAGCAGCTCTCCGGGACAGATTTTCTACGAGCAGTACTTC
.	TRBV13	TRBJ2-3	.	CASSPTGTDTQYF	TGTGCCAGCAGCCCGACAGGCACAGATACGCAGTATTTT
TRBD2	TRBV9	TRBJ2-3	.	CASSPRLALADTQYF	TGTGCCAGCAGCCCCCGACTAGCGTTGGCAGATACGCAGTATTTT
TRBD2	TRBV7-9	TRBJ2-1	.	CASSLERLADNEQFF	TGTGCCAGCAGCTTAGAGCGACTAGCGGACAATGAGCAGTTCTTC
TRBD2	TRBV9	TRBJ2-3	.	CASSRYSGSPTDTQYF	TGTGCCAGCAGCAGATATAGCGGGAGCCCCACAGATACGCAGTATTTT
TRBD2	TRBV9	TRBJ2-1	few	CASSALAGRDEQFF	TGTGCCAGCAGCGCTCTAGCGGGGCGAGATGAGCAGTTCTTC
TRBD1	TRBV18	TRBJ2-7	.	CAISPLKGQGSHEQYF	TGTGCCATCTCACCACTAAAGGGACAGGGGTCCCACGAGCAGTACTTC
TRBD2	TRBV18	TRBJ2-3	.	CASSPLAGGFTDTQYF	TGTGCCAGCTCACCACTAGCGGGAGGGTTCACAGATACGCAGTATTTT
.	TRBV9	TRBJ2-5	few	CASSPGLAQETQYF	TGTGCCAGCAGCCCAGGACTCGCTCAAGAGACCCAGTACTTC
TRBD1	TRBV5-1	TRBJ1-1	few	CASSLARLSGGVEAFF	TGCGCCAGCAGCTTGGCCCGTCTGTCAGGGGGCGTTGAAGCTTTCTTT
TRBD2	TRBV5-1	TRBJ2-3	.	CASSPGLAGLGDTQYF	TGCGCCAGCAGCCCGGGACTAGCGGGGCTAGGGGATACGCAGTATTTT
TRBD1	TRBV5-1	TRBJ2-2	.	CASSLRSTGANTGELFF	TGCGCCAGCAGCTTGAGGTCAACAGGGGCTAACACCGGGGAGCTGTTTTTT
.	TRBV19	TRBJ1-3	.	CAARQTVTNTIYF	TGTGCGGCGAGACAGACTGTGACTAACACCATATATTTT
.	TRBV6-6	TRBJ2-2	.	CATDDTGFANTGELFF	TGTGCCACCGACGATACAGGGTTCGCGAACACCGGGGAGCTGTTTTTT
TRBD1	TRBV5-1	TRBJ1-1	.	CASSLGQGRSEAFF	TGCGCCAGCAGCTTGGGACAGGGCCGCTCGGAAGCTTTCTTT
.	TRBV19	TRBJ2-1	few	CASSGNEYEQFF	TGTGCCAGTAGCGGGAATGAATATGAGCAGTTCTTC
TRBD1	TRBV7-2	TRBJ2-7	.	CASSKDRGVVQYF	TGTGCCAGCAGCAAAGACAGGGGAGTTGTGCAGTACTTC
TRBD2	TRBV5-4	TRBJ2-5	.	CASSLAGAYQETQYF	TGTGCCAGCAGCCTAGCGGGAGCCTATCAAGAGACCCAGTACTTC
.	TRBV15	TRBJ2-1	.	CATSRSALVGNEQFF	TGTGCCACCAGCAGAAGCGCGTTAGTCGGCAATGAGCAGTTCTTC
.	TRBV7-8	TRBJ2-4	.	CASSFGAKNIQYF	TGTGCCAGCAGCTTCGGGGCCAAAAACATTCAGTACTTC
.	TRBV29-1	TRBJ1-2	few	CSAGQFNYGYTF	TGCAGCGCCGGACAGTTTAACTATGGCTACACCTTC
.	TRBV9	TRBJ2-7	.	CASSAPGAASYEQYF	TGTGCCAGCAGCGCTCCTGGGGCAGCCTCCTACGAGCAGTACTTC
TRBD1	TRBV11-2	TRBJ1-1	once	CASSPGGWDTEAFF	TGTGCCAGCAGCCCAGGGGGCTGGGACACTGAAGCTTTCTTT
TRBD1	TRBV7-9	TRBJ1-4	.	CASTRQGAWEKLFF	TGTGCCAGCACGCGACAGGGGGCGTGGGAAAAACTGTTTTTT
TRBD2	TRBV9	TRBJ2-1	few	CASSVGPSGSSYNEQFF	TGTGCCAGCAGCGTAGGGCCTAGCGGGAGCTCCTACAATGAGCAGTTCTTC
TRBD1	TRBV6-1	TRBJ2-5	.	CASSIVRDRETQYF	TGTGCCAGCAGTATAGTCCGGGACAGAGAGACCCAGTACTTC
.	TRBV9	TRBJ2-5	.	CASSAVARVGETQYF	TGTGCCAGCAGCGCCGTAGCCAGGGTAGGAGAGACCCAGTACTTC
.	TRBV28	TRBJ1-2	.	CASRQASDYGYTF	TGTGCCAGCAGACAGGCGAGTGACTATGGCTACACCTTC
TRBD2	TRBV7-2	TRBJ2-7	.	CASSSGGGPYEQYF	TGTGCCAGCAGTTCTGGCGGGGGGCCCTACGAGCAGTACTTC
.	TRBV7-2	TRBJ1-3	few	CASSRLAGVAGNTIYF	TGTGCCAGCAGTCGACTTGCGGGGGTGGCTGGAAACACCATATATTTT
.	TRBV28	TRBJ2-5	.	CASSKGTERYF	TGTGCCAGCAGTAAGGGGACTGAGAGGTACTTC
.	TRBV5-1	TRBJ2-4	.	CASSHRDGVNIQYF	TGCGCCAGCAGCCACAGGGACGGAGTAAACATTCAGTACTTC
TRBD1	TRBV6-1	TRBJ1-2	.	CASSPRTGLGYTF	TGTGCCAGCAGTCCCCGGACAGGGCTTGGCTACACCTTC
TRBD1	TRBV19	TRBJ1-5	.	CASSGRDSRIIRAQHF	TGTGCCAGTAGTGGCCGGGACAGTCGTATCATCAGGGCTCAGCATTTT
.	TRBV30	TRBJ1-2	.	CAWSRLEGGYTF	TGTGCCTGGAGCCGTCTAGAGGGTGGCTACACCTTC
.	TRBV9	TRBJ2-7	few	CASSVGQDTYSYEQYF	TGTGCCAGCAGCGTAGGTCAGGACACGTACTCCTACGAGCAGTACTTC
.	TRBV28	TRBJ2-7	.	CASSLFDGRYEQYF	TGTGCCAGCAGTTTATTCGATGGGAGGTACGAGCAGTACTTC
.	TRBV5-1	TRBJ1-1	.	CASSFSGGNTEAFF	TGCGCCAGCAGCTTTTCCGGGGGGAACACTGAAGCTTTCTTT
TRBD1	TRBV4-2	TRBJ2-2	.	CASSQGDRRTGELFF	TGTGCCAGCAGCCAAGGGGACAGGAGGACCGGGGAGCTGTTTTTT
TRBD1	TRBV18	TRBJ2-7	.	CASSPQGRQGAREQYF	TGTGCCAGCTCACCTCAAGGCCGACAGGGGGCAAGGGAGCAGTACTTC
TRBD2	TRBV7-2	TRBJ2-1	few	CASSYLSAGGREQFF	TGTGCCAGCAGCTACCTTTCAGCGGGGGGGCGCGAGCAGTTCTTC
TRBD1	TRBV7-9	TRBJ2-5	.	CASSTQGLRETQYF	TGTGCCAGCAGTACACAGGGGTTGCGGGAGACCCAGTACTTC
TRBD1	TRBV19	TRBJ1-6	few	CASSILDRDNSPLHF	TGTGCCAGTAGTATTTTGGACAGGGACAATTCACCCCTCCACTTT
.	TRBV7-9	TRBJ2-4	.	CASSLGSAGVKNIQYF	TGTGCCAGCAGCTTAGGGAGCGCAGGGGTCAAAAACATTCAGTACTTC
.	TRBV7-9	TRBJ2-7	.	CASSLVETSSYEQYF	TGTGCCAGCAGCTTAGTTGAAACCAGCTCCTACGAGCAGTACTTC
TRBD2	TRBV28	TRBJ2-1	.	CASSLPGLAGGEQFF	TGTGCCAGCAGTTTGCCGGGACTAGCGGGAGGGGAGCAGTTCTTC
.	TRBV19	TRBJ2-1	few	CASSIYNGGYYNEQFF	TGTGCCAGTAGTATTTATAATGGAGGCTACTACAATGAGCAGTTCTTC